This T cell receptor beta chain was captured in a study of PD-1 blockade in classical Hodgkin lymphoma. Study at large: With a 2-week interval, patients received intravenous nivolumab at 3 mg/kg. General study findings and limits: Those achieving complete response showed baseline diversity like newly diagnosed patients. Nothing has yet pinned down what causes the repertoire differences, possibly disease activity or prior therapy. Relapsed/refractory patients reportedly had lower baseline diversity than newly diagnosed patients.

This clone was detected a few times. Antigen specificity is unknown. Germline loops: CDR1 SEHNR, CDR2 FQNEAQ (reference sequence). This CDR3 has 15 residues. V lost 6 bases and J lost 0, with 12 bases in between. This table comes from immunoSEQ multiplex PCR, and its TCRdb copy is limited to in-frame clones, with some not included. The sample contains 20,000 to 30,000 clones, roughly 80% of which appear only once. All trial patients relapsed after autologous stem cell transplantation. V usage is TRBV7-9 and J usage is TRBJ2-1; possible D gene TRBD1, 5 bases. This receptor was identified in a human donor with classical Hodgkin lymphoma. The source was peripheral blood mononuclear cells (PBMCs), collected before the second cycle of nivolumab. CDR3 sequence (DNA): TGTGCCAGCAGACGAATCGACAGCTCCTACAATGAGCAGTTCTTC. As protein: CASRRIDSSYNEQFF.